This is a list of T cell receptor beta chains from one sample in a study of beta chain features in type 1 diabetes. The table came from immunoSEQ multiplex PCR; TCRdb's copy has only in-frame clones and leaves some out. This sample has around 690,000 clones, with under 15% found just once. The sample comprised naive CD4+ T cells from blood. Every receptor here comes from a man under 40 with type 1 diabetes. Each CDR3 is given without its conserved first and last residue. Each record gives: D gene, clone size, V gene, J gene, CDR3 protein. A D gene is named only where the DNA matches it firmly. Clone size appears in some rows only: once, few, many, or a class for an expanded clone.

TRBD2,few,TRBV7-9,TRBJ2-1,ASSSTSGRAYNEQF
NA,few,TRBV6-5,TRBJ1-1,ASSPSHGGAAF
NA,few,TRBV7-2,TRBJ2-7,ASSPAVANYEQY
NA,NA,TRBV7-8,TRBJ2-2,ASRGSSNTGELF
NA,few,TRBV27,TRBJ1-5,ASSMDVLSNQPQH
TRBD1,NA,TRBV6-5,TRBJ1-2,ASSPLDRERGYT
NA,NA,TRBV5-6,TRBJ2-7,ASSPWGGGSYEQY
TRBD1,NA,TRBV7-2,TRBJ2-1,ASSLGTGFNEQF
NA,few,TRBV19,TRBJ1-2,ASRDTSWGGYT
NA,few,TRBV5-1,TRBJ1-6,ASSSSPENNSPLH
NA,few,TRBV27,TRBJ2-1,ASSLTATEWANNEQF
TRBD1,NA,TRBV6-5,TRBJ1-6,ASNKRGLYNSPLH
NA,NA,TRBV5-1,TRBJ2-5,ASSRTYQETQY
NA,few,TRBV18,TRBJ1-2,ASSPPTQHNYGYT
TRBD2,NA,TRBV5-1,TRBJ2-1,ASSLVASGVYEQF
NA,NA,TRBV29-1,TRBJ1-2,STKKGNYGYT
NA,once,TRBV21-1,TRBJ2-7,ASSKEEAILAYEQY
NA,few,TRBV4-1,TRBJ1-1,ASSQGRQRYTEAF
NA,few,TRBV18,TRBJ1-5,ASSPEDRNQPQH
TRBD2,NA,TRBV9,TRBJ2-2,ASSSYLAGNTGELF
NA,NA,TRBV7-2,TRBJ1-4,ASSLAGKLF
TRBD1,few,TRBV28,TRBJ1-2,ASSSGQVLYGYT
TRBD1,NA,TRBV10-3,TRBJ2-5,AISPGQGQETQY
TRBD2,NA,TRBV5-1,TRBJ2-5,ASSSSGGPQETQY
NA,few,TRBV28,TRBJ1-2,ASSSNYGYT
NA,few,TRBV7-9,TRBJ2-1,ASSLETEINEQF
NA,few,TRBV30,TRBJ1-5,AWSEGPQPQH
NA,few,TRBV2,TRBJ1-5,ASSDLRVRQPQH
NA,NA,TRBV28,TRBJ1-2,ASSLVAGNGYT
NA,once,TRBV5-4,TRBJ2-2,ASSWDPNTGELF
NA,few,TRBV30,TRBJ2-5,AWRGVGVQETQY
NA,NA,TRBV7-2,TRBJ2-1,ASSLWGHEQF
TRBD2,few,TRBV5-1,TRBJ2-3,ASSLRASGVTDTQY
TRBD1,few,TRBV7-2,TRBJ2-5,ASSQTGEGETQY
NA,few,TRBV28,TRBJ2-2,ASSLQPPTGELF
NA,few,TRBV19,TRBJ1-2,ASSMGERGYT
NA,NA,TRBV5-1,TRBJ2-3,ASSGSVHTDTQY
NA,few,TRBV30,TRBJ1-1,AWSEGILRDAKAF
NA,NA,TRBV29-1,TRBJ1-1,SVEVGLNTEAF
NA,NA,TRBV7-2,TRBJ2-7,ASSPMEGAYEQY
NA,few,TRBV5-1,TRBJ2-2,ASSGRPADGELF
NA,once,TRBV7-8,TRBJ2-5,ASSLWGGQETQY
TRBD1,few,TRBV5-1,TRBJ2-1,ASSGFRGPYNEQF
NA,NA,TRBV9,TRBJ2-2,ASSVGLATGELF
TRBD2,NA,TRBV11-3,TRBJ2-1,ASSYAGGSSGNNEQF
TRBD1,NA,TRBV9,TRBJ1-6,ASSVGQGKNSPLH
NA,once,TRBV19,TRBJ1-6,ASSLPDSSGNSPLH
TRBD2,few,TRBV7-9,TRBJ2-1,ASSLASGRQDEQF
NA,NA,TRBV7-9,TRBJ2-3,ASSLRLSTDTQY
NA,NA,TRBV2,TRBJ1-2,ASNEGYGYT
NA,NA,TRBV5-6,TRBJ1-2,ASSLTDSYGYT
TRBD1,NA,TRBV19,TRBJ1-2,ASSIMAGGYYGYT
TRBD2,NA,TRBV29-1,TRBJ2-3,SVWLAGYTDTQY
TRBD2,NA,TRBV4-3,TRBJ2-3,ASSRTSGSTDTQY
NA,few,TRBV29-1,TRBJ1-2,SVGPPELRDYGYT
NA,few,TRBV7-2,TRBJ2-3,ASDLSTDTQY
NA,few,TRBV2,TRBJ1-6,ASRSAGSTYSPLH
TRBD1,few,TRBV4-3,TRBJ1-2,ASSADGSRTGVHGYT
TRBD2,NA,TRBV5-6,TRBJ2-5,ASILWAGTSGYQETQY